The 11 T cell receptor beta chains given below trace back to one sample, sequenced in a study of cytomegalovirus exposure and HLA in healthy donors. PCR employed 60 Vbeta and 13 Jbeta primers. Generated by immunoSEQ multiplex PCR, the TCRdb table keeps only in-frame clones and is missing some. In the table there are approximately 140,000 clones, under 85% of which are singletons. The specimen sequenced was PBMCs. The receptors were sampled from a man between 18 and 29 years old in good health and CMV-seronegative.

This clone was detected once. The rearrangement joins TRBV19 to TRBJ2-5, with D perhaps matching TRBD1 (5 bases). The CDR3 totals 14 residues. V was clipped by 3 bases and J by 4 bases, with 12 bases between them. Germline V gene data show CDR1 as LNHDA and CDR2 as SQIVND (reference sequence). This chain's CDR3 is CASSMSRDGETQYF. CDR3 nucleotides: TGTGCCAGTAGTATGTCCAGGGATGGAGAGACCCAGTACTTC.

This clone was counted a few times. The CDR3 here is CASSYQGTQYF. The CDR3, as DNA: TGTGCCAGCAGTTACCAGGGTACGCAGTATTTT. This sequence joins TRBV6-5 and TRBJ2-3, with D tentatively TRBD1 (5 bases). Germline V gene data show CDR1 as MNHEY and CDR2 as SVGAGI. This CDR3 spans 11 amino acids. V shed 2 bases and J shed 8 bases, with 5 bases lying between them.

The chain employs TRBV5-1 and TRBJ2-3; 14 nucleotides line up with TRBD2. The CDR3 spans 14 residues. Trimming took 5 bases from V and 4 from J; bases not matched to a gene: 0. CDR1 and CDR2 from the germline V gene are SGHRS and YFSETQ. This CDR3 reads CASRTSGGADTQYF. As DNA, the CDR3 is TGCGCCAGCAGGACTAGCGGGGGGGCAGATACGCAGTATTTT.

Points on this clone: The junction departs from germline at one end; a sequencing error may be responsible. This chain connects TRBV7-9 to TRBJ2-2; D ambiguous. Germline assignment: CDR1 SEHNR and CDR2 FQNEAQ (reference sequence). The CDR3 runs to 13 residues. The CDR3 is CSSSLGGVGELFF. The CDR3 DNA is TGTTCCAGCAGCTTGGGTGGAGTCGGGGAGCTGTTTTTT.

V gene TRBV5-4 combines with J gene TRBJ2-5; weak D call: TRBD1 (6 bases). The CDR3 consists of 14 residues. V dropped 4 bases and J dropped 3 bases, with 13 bases sitting between them. From germline, CDR1 is SGHNT and CDR2 YYREEE (reference sequence). The CDR3 loop is CASSPPDRKETQYF. In nucleotides, the CDR3 is TGTGCCAGCAGCCCCCCTGACAGGAAAGAGACCCAGTACTTC.

DNA of the CDR3: TGTGCCAGCAGTACCCCCGCGGGGGAGCAGTACTTC. This encodes CASSTPAGEQYF. The chain uses TRBV6-6 and TRBJ2-7; maybe TRBD2 (6 bases). CDR3 length: 12 residues. Looked up from germline, CDR1 is MNHNY and CDR2 is SVGAGI (reference sequence). V dropped 5 bases and J dropped 7 bases, with 12 bases sitting between them.

V gene TRBV7-3 combines with J gene TRBJ2-5, with D possibly TRBD2 on 7 matching bases. In germline, CDR1 is SGHTA, CDR2 FQGTGA. V was cut by 2 bases and J by 1 base, with 8 bases left in between. The CDR3 is 14 residues long. The CDR3, as DNA: TGTGCCAGCAGCTTAGCGGGGGCCCAAGAGACCCAGTACTTC. It is translated as CASSLAGAQETQYF. The whole variable domain, remainder taken from reference TRBV7-3 and TRBJ2-5, is GAGVSQTPSNKVTEKGKYVELRCDPISGHTALYWYRQSLGQGPEFLIYFQGTGAADDSGLPNDRFFAVRPEGSVSTLKIQRTERGDSAVYLCASSLAGAQETQYFGPGTRLLVL.

The chain uses TRBV4-3 and TRBJ2-7; the D gene is possibly TRBD2 (6 bases). Trimming took 0 bases from V and 9 from J, leaving 9 bases between them. Germline CDR1 and CDR2: LGHNA and YSLEER. This CDR3 has 12 amino acids. The CDR3 DNA reads as TGCGCCAGCAGCCAAGAATACGGGAGGCAGTACTTC. It codes for CASSQEYGRQYF.

The chain combines TRBV20-1 with TRBJ2-1; 7 bases are a match to TRBD2. From germline, CDR1 is DFQATT and CDR2 SNEGSKA (reference sequence). CDR3 length: 11 residues. CDR3 bases: TGCAGGGGTTTCGGGGGGTACTCTGATTTCTTC. This gives the protein CRGFGGYSDFF.

The V gene is TRBV29-1, the J gene TRBJ2-5; TRBD1 aligns across 11 bases. From germline, CDR1 is SQVTM and CDR2 ANQGSEA. V dropped 5 bases and J dropped 3; count of bases not matched to a gene: 8. The CDR3 contains 15 residues. CDR3 nucleotide sequence: TGCAGCGTTAGGGGACAGGGGGGGATTAAAGAGACCCAGTACTTC. Translated: CSVRGQGGIKETQYF.

The gene calls are TRBV18 and TRBJ1-4, with D perhaps TRBD1 (5 bases). This CDR3 is 14 amino acids long. V lost 1 base and J lost 4, with 7 bases in between. Per the germline V gene, CDR1 is KGHSH and CDR2 is LQKENI. This CDR3 is CASSPQGFNEKLFF. CDR3 bases: TGTGCCAGCTCACCACAGGGGTTTAATGAAAAACTGTTTTTT.